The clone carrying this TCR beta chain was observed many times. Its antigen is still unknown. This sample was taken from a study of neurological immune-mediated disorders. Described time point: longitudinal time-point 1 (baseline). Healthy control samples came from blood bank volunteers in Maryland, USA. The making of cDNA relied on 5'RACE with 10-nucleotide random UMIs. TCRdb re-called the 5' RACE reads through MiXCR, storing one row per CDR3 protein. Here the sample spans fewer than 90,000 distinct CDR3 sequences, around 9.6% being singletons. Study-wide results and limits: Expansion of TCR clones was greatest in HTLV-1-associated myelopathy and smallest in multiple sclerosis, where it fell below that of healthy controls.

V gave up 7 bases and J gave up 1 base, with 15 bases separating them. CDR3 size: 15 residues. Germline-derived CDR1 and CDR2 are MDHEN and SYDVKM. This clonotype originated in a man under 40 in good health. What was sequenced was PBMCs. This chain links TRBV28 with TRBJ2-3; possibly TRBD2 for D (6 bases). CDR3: CASTSAGTGTDTQYF. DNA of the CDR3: TGTGCCAGCACCTCGGCGGGGACCGGCACAGATACGCAGTATTTT. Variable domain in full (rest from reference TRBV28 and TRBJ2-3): DVKVTQSSRYLVKRTGEKVFLECVQDMDHENMFWYRQDPGLGLRLIYFSYDVKMKEKGDIPEGYSVSREKKERFSLILESASTNQTSMYLCASTSAGTGTDTQYFGPGTRLTVL.